The 15 T cell receptor beta chains given below trace back to one sample, sequenced in a study of blood T cell repertoires in COVID-19. Using immunoSEQ multiplex PCR, the repertoire was profiled, and TCRdb retains in-frame clones only, with some absent. Among some 130,000 clones, 85% to 90% were seen once, and the ten largest hold about a tenth. Sequenced material: peripheral blood. The receptors stem from an elderly man with acute or convalescent COVID-19.

This chain joins TRBV4-2 and TRBJ2-3, with D tentatively TRBD2 (5 bases). Germline V gives CDR1 LGHNA, CDR2 YNFKEQ. The CDR3 is 16 amino acids. Trimming took 3 bases from V and 0 from J, leaving 13 bases between them. CDR3 nucleotides: TGTGCCAGCAGCCACGGGAATACCCGGAGCACAGATACGCAGTATTTT. This gives the protein CASSHGNTRSTDTQYF.

The chain carries TRBV29-1 and TRBJ2-4, with TRBD2 as a possible D gene (5 bases). V lost 4 bases, J lost 1 base, and 11 bases lay in between. The CDR3 sequence is 14 residues long. Per germline, CDR1 SQVTM and CDR2 ANQGSEA. In DNA, the CDR3 is TGCAGCGTTGTAGGGAGTGGGGCCAAAAACATTCAGTACTTC. Translated: CSVVGSGAKNIQYF.

The rearrangement uses TRBV15 and TRBJ2-5; 8 bases match TRBD1. CDR1 is LNHNV, CDR2 YYDKDF, per germline (reference sequence). This CDR3 region has 16 residues. Trimming took 5 bases from V and 5 from J; bases not matched to a gene: 13. For the CDR3, the DNA is TGTGCCACCAGCCGGGCTGGGGGACAGGCCACGGAGACCCAGTACTTC. Protein product: CATSRAGGQATETQYF.

The chain joins TRBV7-9 to TRBJ1-3; perhaps TRBD1 as D (6 bases). Germline CDR1 and CDR2: SEHNR and FQNEAQ (reference sequence). The CDR3 is made up of 15 amino acids. V lost 11 bases and J lost 0, with 17 bases in between. The DNA for the CDR3 is TGTGCCGGGGATTCAGACAGGATCTCTGGAAACACCATATATTTT. Its translation is CAGDSDRISGNTIYF.

The chain couples TRBV30 to TRBJ1-6; D gene ambiguous. The CDR3 consists of 13 residues. V gave up 0 bases and J gave up 10 bases, with 10 bases separating them. The germline gives CDR1 GTSNPN, CDR2 SVGIG (reference sequence). Written as DNA, the CDR3 is TGTGCCTGGAGTGTACTCGGAGGATCACCCCTCCACTTT. It specifies CAWSVLGGSPLHF. Complete variable domain (other parts from reference TRBV30 and TRBJ1-6): SQTIHQWPATLVQPVGSPLSLECTVEGTSNPNLYWYRQAAGRGLQLLFYSVGIGQISSEVPQNLSASRPQDRQFILSSKKLLLSDSGFYLCAWSVLGGSPLHFGNGTRLTVT.

The chain recombines TRBV9 with TRBJ2-5; the D is unclear. Germline lookup yields CDR1 SGDLS and CDR2 YYNGEE. V was trimmed by 7 bases and J by 0 bases, leaving 10 bases between them. This CDR3 comprises 13 residues. As DNA, the CDR3 is TGTGCCAGCTCCCCACAGAACCAAGAGACCCAGTACTTC. This gives the protein CASSPQNQETQYF.

V gene TRBV2 combines with J gene TRBJ2-5; 9 bases match TRBD2. With 8 bases clipped from V and 2 bases from J, the junction kept 9 bases outside the gene matches. The CDR3 is made up of 15 amino acids. In germline, CDR1 is SNHLY, CDR2 FYNNEI. This chain's CDR3 is CASVLWAGGQETQYF. Here the CDR3 DNA reads TGTGCCAGCGTCCTGTGGGCGGGGGGGCAAGAGACCCAGTACTTC. The full variable domain, in which reference TRBV2 and TRBJ2-5 provide the parts outside the CDR3, is EPEVTQTPSHQVTQMGQEVILRCVPISNHLYFYWYRQILGQKVEFLVSFYNNEISEKSEIFDDQFSVERPDGSNFTLKIRSTKLEDSAMYFCASVLWAGGQETQYFGPGTRLLVL.

The J gene is TRBJ1-6, the V gene TRBV9; D remains ambiguous. The CDR3 runs 15 residues. Germline CDR1 reads SGDLS; CDR2 reads YYNGEE. Trimming took off 4 bases at V and 9 bases at J, with 17 bases between the two ends. This CDR3 is CASSLGGDGGSPLHF. The DNA for the CDR3 is TGTGCCAGCAGCTTAGGCGGGGATGGAGGTTCACCCCTCCACTTT.

The chain has TRBV6-5 and TRBJ1-2; D unclear. Deletions cut 7 bases from V and 7 bases from J, with 22 bases between. Germline values: CDR1 MNHEY, CDR2 SVGAGI. The CDR3 extends over 15 amino acids. The CDR3 region has the DNA TGTGCCAGCACCTCGGGGTCCCCGATAGGATCTGGCTACACCTTC. It codes for CASTSGSPIGSGYTF.

This chain joins TRBV3-1 (or the pseudogene TRBV3-2) and TRBJ1-6, with D tentatively TRBD1 (5 bases). This CDR3 is built from 13 residues. V was trimmed by 4 bases and J by 7 bases, leaving 8 bases between them. Germline V lookup: CDR1 LGHDT, CDR2 YNNKEL (reference sequence). The CDR3 DNA follows: TGTGCCAGCAGCCCGGACATGAATTCACCCCTCCACTTT. Residues: CASSPDMNSPLHF.

This chain connects TRBV7-8 to TRBJ2-7; 8 bases map to TRBD1. The CDR3 covers 15 residues. With V trimmed by 2 bases and J by 4 bases, 7 bases remained unmatched. CDR1 and CDR2 (germline): SGHVS, FQNEAQ. CDR3 loop: CASSLRDTGGYEQYF. The CDR3 DNA is TGTGCCAGCAGCTTAAGGGACACAGGGGGGTACGAGCAGTACTTC.

The chain employs TRBV19 and TRBJ2-7, with D maybe TRBD2 (6 bases). Deletions cut 3 bases from V and 2 bases from J, with 14 bases between. Germline lookup yields CDR1 LNHDA and CDR2 SQIVND (reference sequence). This CDR3 has 15 amino acids. The CDR3 DNA is TGTGCCAGTAGTATGACGACTAGATCCACCTACGAGCAGTACTTC. Translation: CASSMTTRSTYEQYF.

This clone has more than one count but fewer than ten. CDR3 region: CATSDSLKDRGLHDEQYF. The DNA of the CDR3 is TGTGCCACCAGCGACTCGCTAAAGGACAGGGGGCTTCATGACGAGCAGTACTTC. V is TRBV24-1 and J is TRBJ2-7; TRBD1 matches at 11 bases. The CDR3 covers 18 residues. V was pared by 7 bases and J by 5 bases, with 18 bases of the junction left unmatched. Per germline, CDR1 KGHDR and CDR2 SFDVKD.

The chain employs TRBV12-3 or TRBV12-4 and TRBJ2-1; D ambiguous. Deletions cut 3 bases from V and 15 bases from J, with 12 bases between. The CDR3 is made up of 11 amino acids. This chain's CDR3 is CASSLGAARFF. CDR3 in DNA: TGTGCCAGCAGTTTGGGCGCCGCGCGGTTCTTC.

CDR3 bases: TGTGCCAGCAGCTCCGGGACAGGACACCAAGAGACCCAGTACTTC. This encodes CASSSGTGHQETQYF. The chain joins TRBV9 to TRBJ2-5; 8 positions agree with TRBD1. Germline-derived CDR1 and CDR2 are SGDLS and YYNGEE. This CDR3 is built from 15 residues. The V and J ends lost 4 bases and 0 bases, in that order; junction bases with no gene match: 5.